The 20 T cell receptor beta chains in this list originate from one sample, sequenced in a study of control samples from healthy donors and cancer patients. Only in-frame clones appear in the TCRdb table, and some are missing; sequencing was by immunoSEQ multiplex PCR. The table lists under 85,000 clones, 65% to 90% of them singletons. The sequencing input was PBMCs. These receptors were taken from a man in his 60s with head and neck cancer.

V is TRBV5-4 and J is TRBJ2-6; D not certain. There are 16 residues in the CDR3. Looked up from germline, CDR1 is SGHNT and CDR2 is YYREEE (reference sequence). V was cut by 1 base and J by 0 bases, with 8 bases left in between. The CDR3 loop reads CASSLNRVSGANVLTF. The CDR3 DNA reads TGTGCCAGCAGCTTGAATCGGGTCTCTGGGGCCAACGTCCTGACTTTC.

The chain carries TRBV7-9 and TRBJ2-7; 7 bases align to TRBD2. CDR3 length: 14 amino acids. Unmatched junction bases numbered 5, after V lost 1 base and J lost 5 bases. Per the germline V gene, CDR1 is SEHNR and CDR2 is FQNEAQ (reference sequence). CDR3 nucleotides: TGTGCCAGCAGCTTAGGACTAGCTCCCGACGAGCAGTACTTC. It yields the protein CASSLGLAPDEQYF.

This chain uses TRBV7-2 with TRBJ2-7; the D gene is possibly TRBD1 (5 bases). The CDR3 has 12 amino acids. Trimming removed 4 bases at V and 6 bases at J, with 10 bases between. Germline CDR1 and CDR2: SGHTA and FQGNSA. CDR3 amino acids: CASSSIRGEQYF. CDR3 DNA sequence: TGTGCCAGCAGCTCGATTAGGGGCGAGCAGTACTTC.

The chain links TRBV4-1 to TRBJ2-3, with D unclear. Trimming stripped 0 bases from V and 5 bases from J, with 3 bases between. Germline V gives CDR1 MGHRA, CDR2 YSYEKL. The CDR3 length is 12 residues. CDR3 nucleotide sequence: TGCGCCAGCAGCCAAGAGGTAGATACGCAGTATTTT. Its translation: CASSQEVDTQYF.

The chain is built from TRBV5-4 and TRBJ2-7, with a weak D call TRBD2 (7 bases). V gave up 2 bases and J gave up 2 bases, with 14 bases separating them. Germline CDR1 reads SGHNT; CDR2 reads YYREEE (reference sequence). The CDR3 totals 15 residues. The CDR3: CASSLSAGATYEQYF. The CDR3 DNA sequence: TGTGCCAGCAGCTTATCTGCGGGGGCCACCTACGAGCAGTACTTC.

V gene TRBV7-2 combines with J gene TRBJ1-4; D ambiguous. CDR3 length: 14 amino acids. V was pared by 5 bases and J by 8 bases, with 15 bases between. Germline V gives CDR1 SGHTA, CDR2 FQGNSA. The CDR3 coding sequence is TGTGCCAGCAGCACACGGTCCGCCGGGGAAAAACTGTTTTTT. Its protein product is CASSTRSAGEKLFF.

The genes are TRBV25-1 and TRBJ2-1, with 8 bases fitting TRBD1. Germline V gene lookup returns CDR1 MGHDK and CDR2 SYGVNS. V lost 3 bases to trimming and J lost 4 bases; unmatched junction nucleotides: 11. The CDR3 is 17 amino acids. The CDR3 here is CASSDLSPWTGYNEQFF. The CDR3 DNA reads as TGTGCCAGCAGTGACCTCTCTCCTTGGACAGGGTACAATGAGCAGTTCTTC.

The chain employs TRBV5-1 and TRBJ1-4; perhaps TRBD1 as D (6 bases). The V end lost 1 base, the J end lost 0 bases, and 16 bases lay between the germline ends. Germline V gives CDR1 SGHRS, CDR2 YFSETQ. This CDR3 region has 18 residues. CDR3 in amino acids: CASSLWGAATATNEKLFF. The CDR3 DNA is TGCGCCAGCAGCTTGTGGGGGGCAGCTACTGCAACTAATGAAAAACTGTTTTTT. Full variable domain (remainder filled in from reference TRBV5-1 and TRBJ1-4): KAGVTQTPRYLIKTRGQQVTLSCSPISGHRSVSWYQQTPGQGLQFLFEYFSETQRNKGNFPGRFSGRQFSNSRSEMNVSTLELGDSALYLCASSLWGAATATNEKLFFGSGTQLSVL.

The CDR3 is CASSRGLAGDNEQFF. As DNA, the CDR3 is TGTGCCAGCAGCCGCGGACTAGCGGGGGACAATGAGCAGTTCTTC. This chain connects TRBV3-1 (or the pseudogene TRBV3-2) to TRBJ2-1; 13 nucleotides align to TRBD2. With V trimmed by 4 bases and J by 5 bases, 2 bases remained unmatched. CDR3 length: 15 amino acids. The V gene's germline CDR1 is LGHDT and CDR2 YNNKEL (reference sequence).

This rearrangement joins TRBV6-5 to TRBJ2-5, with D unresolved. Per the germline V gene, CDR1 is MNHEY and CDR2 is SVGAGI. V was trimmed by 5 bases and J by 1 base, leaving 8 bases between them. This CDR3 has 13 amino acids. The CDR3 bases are TGTGCCAGCAGTCGGTATCCCCAAGAGACCCAGTACTTC. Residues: CASSRYPQETQYF.

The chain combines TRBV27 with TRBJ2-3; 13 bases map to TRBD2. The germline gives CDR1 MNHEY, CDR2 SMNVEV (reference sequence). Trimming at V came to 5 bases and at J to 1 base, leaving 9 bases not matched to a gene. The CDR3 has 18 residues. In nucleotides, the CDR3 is TGTGCCAGCAGTATACGTGGGACTAGCGGGACTGGCACAGATACGCAGTATTTT. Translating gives CASSIRGTSGTGTDTQYF.

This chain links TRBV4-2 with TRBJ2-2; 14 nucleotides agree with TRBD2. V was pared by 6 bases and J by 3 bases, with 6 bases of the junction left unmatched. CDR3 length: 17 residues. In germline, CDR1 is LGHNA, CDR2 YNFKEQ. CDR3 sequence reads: CASRHGLAGGDTGELFF. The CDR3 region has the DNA TGTGCCAGCAGGCACGGACTAGCGGGAGGTGACACCGGGGAGCTGTTTTTT.

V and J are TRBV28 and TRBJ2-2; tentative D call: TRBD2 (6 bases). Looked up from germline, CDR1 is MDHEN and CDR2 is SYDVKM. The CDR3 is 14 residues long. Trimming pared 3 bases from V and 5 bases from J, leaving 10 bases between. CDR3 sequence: CASSFGGATGELFF. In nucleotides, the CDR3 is TGTGCCAGCAGTTTCGGAGGGGCAACCGGGGAGCTGTTTTTT.

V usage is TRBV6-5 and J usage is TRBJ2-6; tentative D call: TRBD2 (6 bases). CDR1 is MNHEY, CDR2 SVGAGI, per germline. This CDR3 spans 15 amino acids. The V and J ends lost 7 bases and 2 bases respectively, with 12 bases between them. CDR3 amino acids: CASITGGAGANVLTF. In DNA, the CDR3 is TGTGCCAGCATTACAGGAGGGGCTGGGGCCAACGTCCTGACTTTC.

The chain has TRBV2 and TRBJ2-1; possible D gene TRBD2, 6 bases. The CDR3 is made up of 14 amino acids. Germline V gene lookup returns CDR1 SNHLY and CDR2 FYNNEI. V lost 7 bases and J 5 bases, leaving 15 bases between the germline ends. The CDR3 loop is CASKYGLTNNEQFF. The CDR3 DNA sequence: TGTGCCAGCAAGTACGGACTAACTAACAATGAGCAGTTCTTC.

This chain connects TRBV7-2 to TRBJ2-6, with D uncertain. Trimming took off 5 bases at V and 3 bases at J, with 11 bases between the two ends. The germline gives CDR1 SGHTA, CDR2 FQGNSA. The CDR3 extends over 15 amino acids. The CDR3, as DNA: TGTGCCAGCAGCCGTACCCTTTTTGGGGCCAACGTCCTGACTTTC. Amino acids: CASSRTLFGANVLTF.

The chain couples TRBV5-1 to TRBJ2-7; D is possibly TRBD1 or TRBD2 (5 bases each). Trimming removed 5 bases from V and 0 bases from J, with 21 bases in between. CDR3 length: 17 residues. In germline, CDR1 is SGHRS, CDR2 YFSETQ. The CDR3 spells CASRLSVGALRSYEQYF. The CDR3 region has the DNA TGCGCCAGCAGACTCTCCGTCGGGGCCCTACGCTCCTACGAGCAGTACTTC.

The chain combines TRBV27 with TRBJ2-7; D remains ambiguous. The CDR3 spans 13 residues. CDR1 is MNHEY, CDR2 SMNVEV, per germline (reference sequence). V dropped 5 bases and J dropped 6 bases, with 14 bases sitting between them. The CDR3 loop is CASSPLVAFEQYF. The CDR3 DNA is TGTGCCAGCAGTCCACTCGTAGCTTTCGAGCAGTACTTC.

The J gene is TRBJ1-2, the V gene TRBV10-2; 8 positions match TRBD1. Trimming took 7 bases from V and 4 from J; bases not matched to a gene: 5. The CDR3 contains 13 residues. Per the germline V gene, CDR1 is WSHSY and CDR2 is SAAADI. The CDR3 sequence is CASNSQGGYGYTF. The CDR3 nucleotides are TGCGCCAGCAATTCACAGGGGGGCTATGGCTACACCTTC.

The CDR3 sequence is CASSLVLRLWENTEAFF. The CDR3 DNA is TGTGCCAGCAGCTTAGTCTTACGGCTCTGGGAGAACACTGAAGCTTTCTTT. The rearrangement uses TRBV7-9 and TRBJ1-1; D remains unclear. From germline, CDR1 is SEHNR and CDR2 FQNEAQ (reference sequence). The CDR3 has 17 amino acids. The V end lost 1 base, the J end lost 1 base, and 16 bases lay between the germline ends.